This T cell receptor (beta chain) was documented in a study of blood T cell repertoires in COVID-19. Study background: There were acute and convalescent COVID-19 samples, and they came from the United States, Italy and Spain. T cells, B-cell-depleted T cells, or PBMCs supplied cDNA or gDNA.

This clone occurred once. The sample carries other DNA sequences with the same CDR3. The CDR3 length is 14 residues. In germline, CDR1 is SGHTA, CDR2 FQGNSA. Trimming took off 5 bases at V and 4 bases at J, with 14 bases between the two ends. Only in-frame clones appear in the TCRdb table, and some are missing; sequencing was by immunoSEQ multiplex PCR. Of 70,000 to 100,000 clones in the sample, over 75% were seen once. This clonotype was obtained from a woman at least 80 years old with acute or convalescent COVID-19. The chain carries TRBV7-2 and TRBJ1-1; possibly TRBD1 for D (6 bases). Material: peripheral blood. The CDR3 loop reads CASSPPRGSTEAFF. CDR3 in DNA: TGTGCCAGCAGCCCCCCCAGGGGAAGCACTGAAGCTTTCTTT.